The source of this T cell receptor (beta chain) is a study of response to subunit inactivated influenza vaccine. This clonotype was seen repeatedly, ten times or more. This CDR3 has 14 amino acids. The V end was cut by 3 bases, the J end by 3 bases, with 6 bases between. Germline CDR1 reads SEHNR; CDR2 reads FQNEAQ (reference sequence). TCRdb analysed the RT-PCR reads with MiXCR anew, one entry per CDR3 protein. This sample has hundreds of thousands of distinct CDR3 sequences, with about 25% found just once. The sequencing here drew on CD4+ T cells sorted from PBMCs, taken about 5 days after vaccination. The rearrangement uses TRBV7-9 and TRBJ1-6; no reliable D call. This TCR was sampled from a man in his fifties or sixties who received an inactivated influenza vaccine. The CDR3 coding sequence is TGTGCCAGCAGCTTGGGCAACTATAATTCACCCCTCCACTTT. Translating gives CASSLGNYNSPLHF.